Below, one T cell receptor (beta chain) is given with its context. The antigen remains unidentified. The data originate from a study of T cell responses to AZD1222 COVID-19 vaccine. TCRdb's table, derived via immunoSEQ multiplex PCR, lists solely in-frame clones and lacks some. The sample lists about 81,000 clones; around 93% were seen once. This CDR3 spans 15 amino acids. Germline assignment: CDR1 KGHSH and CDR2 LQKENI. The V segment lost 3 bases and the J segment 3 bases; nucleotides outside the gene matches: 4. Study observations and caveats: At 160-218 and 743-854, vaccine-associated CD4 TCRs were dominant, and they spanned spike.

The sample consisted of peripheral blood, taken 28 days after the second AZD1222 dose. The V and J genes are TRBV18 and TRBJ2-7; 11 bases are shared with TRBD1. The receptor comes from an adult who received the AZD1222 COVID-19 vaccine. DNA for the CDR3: TGTGCCAGCTCACCCTGGACAGGGGGCGGCTACGAGCAGTACTTC. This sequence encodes CASSPWTGGGYEQYF.